The 4 T cell receptor beta chains in this list originate from one sample, sequenced in a study of T cell responses to AZD1222 COVID-19 vaccine (dated by TCRdb to the early 2020s). Library prep was done by the immunoSEQ multiplex PCR assay. The immuneACCESS repertoire file appears here via TCRdb, limited to in-frame rearrangements. These files lack a portion of the clones; in checked studies, under half of the deficit traces to unresolved V genes, and the cause of the others is not known. The sample has around 20,000 clones on record, 84% of them singletons. The ten largest account for roughly 15% of the sample. The intended sense of this specimen's time point label: about 28 days (+/-7) after the second vaccine dose. Sequenced here: peripheral blood, sampled 28 days after the second AZD1222 dose. All receptors come from an adult who received the AZD1222 COVID-19 vaccine.

The chain is built from TRBV5-1 and TRBJ2-1; D not resolved. The CDR3 extends over 12 amino acids. Germline CDR1 reads SGHRS; CDR2 reads YFSETQ. V shed 1 base and J shed 8 bases, with 7 bases lying between them. In nucleotides, the CDR3 is TGCGCCAGCAGCTTGTCTATTTATGAGCAGTTCTTC. Translating gives CASSLSIYEQFF.

The chain carries TRBV18 and TRBJ1-2, with 7 bases identical to TRBD1. CDR1 is KGHSH and CDR2 is LQKENI in the germline V gene. The CDR3 is made up of 16 amino acids. Trimming removed 2 bases from V and 0 bases from J; junction bases left unmatched: 6. CDR3 sequence reads: CASSPSQGDSNYGYTF. The CDR3 nucleotides are TGTGCCAGCTCACCATCGCAGGGGGATTCTAACTATGGCTACACCTTC.

V gene TRBV18 combines with J gene TRBJ2-1; a possible D gene is TRBD1 (7 bases). Between the trimmed V and J ends, which lost 5 bases and 7 bases, there was a span of 15 bases. The CDR3 is made up of 14 amino acids. Germline V gene sequence: CDR1 KGHSH, CDR2 LQKENI. The CDR3 nucleotides read TGTGCCAGCTCAAGGGGGCAGGGGGGAAATGAGCAGTTCTTC. Protein sequence: CASSRGQGGNEQFF.

V gene TRBV6-5 combines with J gene TRBJ2-5; the match to TRBD2 covers 13 bases. The CDR3 length is 15 residues. With V trimmed by 4 bases and J by 4 bases, 3 bases remained unmatched. In germline, CDR1 is MNHEY, CDR2 SVGAGI. The CDR3 DNA sequence: TGTGCCAGCAGTTGGGGGACTAGCGGGATAGAGACCCAGTACTTC. This translates into CASSWGTSGIETQYF.